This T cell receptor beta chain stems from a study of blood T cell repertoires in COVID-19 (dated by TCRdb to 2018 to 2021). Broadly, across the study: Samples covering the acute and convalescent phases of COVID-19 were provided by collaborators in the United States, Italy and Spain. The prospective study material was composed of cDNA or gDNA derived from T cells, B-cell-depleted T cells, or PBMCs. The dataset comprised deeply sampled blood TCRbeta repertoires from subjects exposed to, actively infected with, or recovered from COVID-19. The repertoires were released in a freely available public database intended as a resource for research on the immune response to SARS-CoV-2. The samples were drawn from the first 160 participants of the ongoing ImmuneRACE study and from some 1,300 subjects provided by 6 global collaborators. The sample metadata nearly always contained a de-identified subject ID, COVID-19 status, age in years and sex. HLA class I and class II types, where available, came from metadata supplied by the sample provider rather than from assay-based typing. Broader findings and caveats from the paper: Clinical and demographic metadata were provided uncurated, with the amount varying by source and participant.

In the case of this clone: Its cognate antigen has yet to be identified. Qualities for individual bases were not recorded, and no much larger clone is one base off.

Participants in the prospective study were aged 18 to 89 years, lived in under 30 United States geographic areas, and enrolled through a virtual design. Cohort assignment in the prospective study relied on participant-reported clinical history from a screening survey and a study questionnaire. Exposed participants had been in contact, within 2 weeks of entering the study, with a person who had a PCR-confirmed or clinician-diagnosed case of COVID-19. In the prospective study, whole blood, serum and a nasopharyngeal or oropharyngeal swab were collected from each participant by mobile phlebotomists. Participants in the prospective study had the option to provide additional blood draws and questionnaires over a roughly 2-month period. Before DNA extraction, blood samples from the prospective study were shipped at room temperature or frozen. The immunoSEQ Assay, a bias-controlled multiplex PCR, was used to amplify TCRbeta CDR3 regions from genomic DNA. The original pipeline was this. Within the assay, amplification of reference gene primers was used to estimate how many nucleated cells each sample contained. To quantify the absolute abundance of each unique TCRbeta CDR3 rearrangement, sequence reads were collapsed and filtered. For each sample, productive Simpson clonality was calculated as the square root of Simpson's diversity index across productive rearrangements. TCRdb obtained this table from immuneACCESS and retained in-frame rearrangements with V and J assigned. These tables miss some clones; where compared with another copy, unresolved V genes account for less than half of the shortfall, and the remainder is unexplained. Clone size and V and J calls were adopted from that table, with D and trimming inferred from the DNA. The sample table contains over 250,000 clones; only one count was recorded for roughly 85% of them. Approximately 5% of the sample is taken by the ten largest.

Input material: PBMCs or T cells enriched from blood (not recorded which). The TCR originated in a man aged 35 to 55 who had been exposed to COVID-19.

CDR3 sequence: CASGLRTGVLDTEAFF. The sequence in DNA is TGTGCTAGTGGTCTCAGAACAGGGGTTCTCGACACTGAAGCTTTCTTT. The sequence is built from TRBV12-5 and TRBJ1-1, with 7 middle bases fitting TRBD1. In the germline V gene, CDR1 corresponds to LGHNT and CDR2 to FRNRAP. Trimming accounts for 5 bases at V and 3 bases at J, while the number of junction bases matched to no gene is 12. The CDR3 spans 16 residues, from the cysteine through the phenylalanine. Only the CDR3 part of the read is kept: 48 bases, read in frame from the first base. With all but the CDR3 taken from the reference TRBV12-5 and TRBJ1-1 genes, the full variable domain is: DARVTQTPRHKVTEMGQEVTMRCQPILGHNTVFWYRQTMMQGLELLAYFRNRAPLDDSGMPKDRFSAEMPDATLATLKIQPSEPRDSAVYFCASGLRTGVLDTEAFFGQGTRLTVV.